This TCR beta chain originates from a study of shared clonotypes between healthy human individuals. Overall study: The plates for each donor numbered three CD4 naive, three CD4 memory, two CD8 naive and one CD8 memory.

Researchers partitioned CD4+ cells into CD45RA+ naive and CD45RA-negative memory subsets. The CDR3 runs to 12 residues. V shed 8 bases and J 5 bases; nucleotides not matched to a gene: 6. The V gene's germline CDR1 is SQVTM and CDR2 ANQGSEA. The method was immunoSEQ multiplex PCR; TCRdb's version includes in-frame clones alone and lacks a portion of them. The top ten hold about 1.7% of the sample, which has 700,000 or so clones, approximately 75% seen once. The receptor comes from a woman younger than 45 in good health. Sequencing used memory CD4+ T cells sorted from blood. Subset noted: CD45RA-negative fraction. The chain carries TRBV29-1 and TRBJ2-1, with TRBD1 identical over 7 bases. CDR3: CSTAQGDNEQFF. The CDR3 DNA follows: TGCAGCACTGCTCAGGGGGACAATGAGCAGTTCTTC.